This TCR beta chain originates from a study of T cell changes during pregnancy in multiple sclerosis. The ends were cut back, 1 base at V and 0 bases at J, with 14 bases in the middle. The length of the CDR3 is 16 residues. Germline V lookup: CDR1 SGHDT, CDR2 YYEEEE. TCRdb keeps only in-frame clones here, not all; method: immunoSEQ multiplex PCR. Here the sample spans about 75,000 clones, 94% being singletons. The chain couples TRBV5-6 to TRBJ2-7; D possibly corresponds to TRBD2 (6 bases). Sequencing was performed on CD4+ T cells from peripheral blood mononuclear cells, taken after pregnancy. This receptor was taken from a female donor with multiple sclerosis, enrolled in a pregnancy study. CDR3 DNA: TGTGCCAGCAGCTTGTTGAACGGGAGTCCCTCCTACGAGCAGTACTTC. Its translation is CASSLLNGSPSYEQYF.